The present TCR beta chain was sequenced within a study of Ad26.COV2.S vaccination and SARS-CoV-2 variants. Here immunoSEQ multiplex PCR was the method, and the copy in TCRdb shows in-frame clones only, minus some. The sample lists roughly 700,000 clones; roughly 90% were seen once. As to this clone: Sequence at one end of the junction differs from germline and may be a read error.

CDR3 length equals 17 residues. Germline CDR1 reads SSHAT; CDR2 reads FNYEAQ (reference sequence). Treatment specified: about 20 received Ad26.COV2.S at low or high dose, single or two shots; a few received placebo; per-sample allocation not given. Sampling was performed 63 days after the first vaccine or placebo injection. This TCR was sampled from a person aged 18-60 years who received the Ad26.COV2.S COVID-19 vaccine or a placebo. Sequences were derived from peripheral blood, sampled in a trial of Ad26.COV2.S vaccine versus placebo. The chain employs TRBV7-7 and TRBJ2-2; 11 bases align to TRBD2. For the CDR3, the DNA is TGTGCTAGCAGCTCCTCGGCTAGCGGGAGGTCCCCCGGGGAGCTGTTTTTT. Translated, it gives CASSSSASGRSPGELFF.